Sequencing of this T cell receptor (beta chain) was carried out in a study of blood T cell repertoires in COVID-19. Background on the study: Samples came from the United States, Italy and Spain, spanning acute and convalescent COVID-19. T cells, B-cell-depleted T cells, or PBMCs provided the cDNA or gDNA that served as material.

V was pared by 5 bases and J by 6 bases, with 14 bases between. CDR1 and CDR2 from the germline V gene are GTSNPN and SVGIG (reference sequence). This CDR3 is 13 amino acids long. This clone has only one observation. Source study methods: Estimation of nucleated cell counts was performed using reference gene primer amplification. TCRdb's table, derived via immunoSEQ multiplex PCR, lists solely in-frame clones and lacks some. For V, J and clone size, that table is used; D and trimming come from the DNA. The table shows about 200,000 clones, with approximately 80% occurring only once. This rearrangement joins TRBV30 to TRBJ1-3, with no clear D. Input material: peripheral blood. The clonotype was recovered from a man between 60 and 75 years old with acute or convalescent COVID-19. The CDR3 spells CAWSMGVENTIYF. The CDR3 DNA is TGTGCCTGGTCGATGGGAGTAGAAAACACCATATATTTT.